This T cell receptor (beta chain) comes out of a study of blood T cell repertoires in COVID-19. Study summary: The origin of the acute and convalescent COVID-19 samples was the United States, Italy and Spain. T cells, B-cell-depleted T cells, or PBMCs supplied cDNA or gDNA.

Original methodology: By means of reference gene primer amplification, nucleated cell counts were estimated. Assay: immunoSEQ multiplex PCR; the TCRdb copy retains only in-frame clones and omits some. The DNA was the basis for D and trimming; V, J and clone size are from that table. The table lists 55,000 to 95,000 clones, about 82% of them singletons. Trimming removed 3 bases from V and 5 bases from J, with 11 bases in between. The CDR3 is made up of 13 amino acids. Per germline, CDR1 SGHRS and CDR2 YFSETQ. The V call is TRBV5-1, the J call TRBJ1-2, with a possible D match to TRBD1 (5 bases). This receptor was taken from a woman aged 55-75 years with acute or convalescent COVID-19. The specimen sequenced was peripheral blood. The DNA for the CDR3 is TGCGCCAGCAGCTCAGGGTTTGGGTATGGCTACACCTTC. The encoded protein is CASSSGFGYGYTF.